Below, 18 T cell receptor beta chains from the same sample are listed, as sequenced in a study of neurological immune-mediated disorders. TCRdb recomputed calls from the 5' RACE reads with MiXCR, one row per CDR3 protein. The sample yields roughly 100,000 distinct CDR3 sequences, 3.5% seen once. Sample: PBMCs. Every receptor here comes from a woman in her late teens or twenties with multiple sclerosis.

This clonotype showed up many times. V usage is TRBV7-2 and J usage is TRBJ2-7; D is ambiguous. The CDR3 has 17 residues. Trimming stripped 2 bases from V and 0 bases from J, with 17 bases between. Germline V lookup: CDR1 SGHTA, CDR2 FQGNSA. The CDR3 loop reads CASSLWFSEYSSYEQYF. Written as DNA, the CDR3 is TGTGCCAGCAGCTTATGGTTCTCCGAATACAGCTCCTACGAGCAGTACTTC.

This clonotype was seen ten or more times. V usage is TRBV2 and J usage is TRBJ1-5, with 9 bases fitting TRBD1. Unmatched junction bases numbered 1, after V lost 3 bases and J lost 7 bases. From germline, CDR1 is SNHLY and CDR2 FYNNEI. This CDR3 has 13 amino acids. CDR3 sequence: CASSETGGQPQHF. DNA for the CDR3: TGTGCCAGCAGTGAGACAGGGGGACAGCCCCAGCATTTT.

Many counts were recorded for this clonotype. The CDR3 sequence: CASSQSSAGDGYTF. CDR3 bases: TGTGCCAGCAGCCAATCGTCGGCAGGGGACGGCTACACCTTC. The rearrangement uses TRBV14 and TRBJ1-2; a possible D gene is TRBD1 (6 bases). The germline CDR1 and CDR2 sequences are SGHDN and FVKESK. The CDR3 is 14 amino acids. V lost 2 bases and J 8 bases, leaving 15 bases between the germline ends.

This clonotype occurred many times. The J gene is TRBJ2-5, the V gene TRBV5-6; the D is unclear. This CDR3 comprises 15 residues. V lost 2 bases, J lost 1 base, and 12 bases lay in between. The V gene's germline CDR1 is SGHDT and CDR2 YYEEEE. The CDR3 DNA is TGTGCCAGCAGCTTCGGAGCAACCTCCCAAGAGACCCAGTACTTC. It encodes CASSFGATSQETQYF. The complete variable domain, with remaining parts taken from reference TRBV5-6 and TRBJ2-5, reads DAGVTQSPTHLIKTRGQQVTLRCSPKSGHDTVSWYQQALGQGPQFIFQYYEEEERQRGNFPDRFSGHQFPNYSSELNVNALLLGDSALYLCASSFGATSQETQYFGPGTRLLVL.

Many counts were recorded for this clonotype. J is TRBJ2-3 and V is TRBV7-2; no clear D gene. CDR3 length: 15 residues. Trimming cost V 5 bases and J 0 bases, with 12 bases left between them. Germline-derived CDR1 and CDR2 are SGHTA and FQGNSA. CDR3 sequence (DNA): TGTGCCAGCAGCCAGGCCGGAATTAGCACAGATACGCAGTATTTT. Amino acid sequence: CASSQAGISTDTQYF.

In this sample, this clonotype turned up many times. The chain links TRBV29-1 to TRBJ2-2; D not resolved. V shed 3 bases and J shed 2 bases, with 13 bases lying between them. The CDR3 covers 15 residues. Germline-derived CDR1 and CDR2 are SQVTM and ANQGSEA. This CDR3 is CSVDPGPVNTGELFF. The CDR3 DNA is TGCAGCGTTGATCCCGGGCCGGTTAACACCGGGGAGCTGTTTTTT.

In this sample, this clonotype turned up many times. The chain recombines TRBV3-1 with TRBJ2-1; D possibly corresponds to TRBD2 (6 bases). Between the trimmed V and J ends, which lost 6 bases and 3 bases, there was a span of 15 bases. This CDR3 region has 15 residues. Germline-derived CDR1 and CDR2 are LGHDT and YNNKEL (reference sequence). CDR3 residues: CASRLRLDVYNEQFF. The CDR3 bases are TGTGCCAGCAGACTTAGACTAGATGTCTACAATGAGCAGTTCTTC.

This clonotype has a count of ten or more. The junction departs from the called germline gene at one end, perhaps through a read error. CDR3 DNA sequence: TGTGCTAGCAGTCAACACCTAGCGGGAGCGGGGGAGACCCAGTACTTC. Translated, it gives CASSQHLAGAGETQYF. V gene TRBV7-7 combines with J gene TRBJ2-5, with 10 bases matching TRBD2. The CDR3 contains 16 residues. Looked up from germline, CDR1 is SSHAT and CDR2 is FNYEAQ (reference sequence).

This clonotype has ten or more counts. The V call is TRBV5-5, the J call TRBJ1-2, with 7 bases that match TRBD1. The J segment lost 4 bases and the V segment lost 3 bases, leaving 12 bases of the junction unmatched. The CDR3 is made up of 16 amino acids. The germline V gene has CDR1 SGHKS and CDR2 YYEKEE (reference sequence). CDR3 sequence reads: CASSSSPRGLGYGYTF. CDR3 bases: TGTGCCAGCAGCTCGAGTCCGAGGGGGCTCGGCTATGGCTACACCTTC.

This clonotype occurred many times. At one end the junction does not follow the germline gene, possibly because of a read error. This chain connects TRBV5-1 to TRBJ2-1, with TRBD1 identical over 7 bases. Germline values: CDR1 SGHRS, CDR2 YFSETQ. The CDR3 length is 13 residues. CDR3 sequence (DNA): TGCGCCAGCAGCCGGGTAGGACAGGCGATAGGGCTCTTC. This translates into CASSRVGQAIGLF.

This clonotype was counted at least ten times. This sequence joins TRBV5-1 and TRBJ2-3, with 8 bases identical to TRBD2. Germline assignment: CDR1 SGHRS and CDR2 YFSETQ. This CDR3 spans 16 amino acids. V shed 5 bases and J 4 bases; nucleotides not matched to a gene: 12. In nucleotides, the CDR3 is TGCGCCAGCAGTTATCGGAGCGGGAGCAGTGCAGATACGCAGTATTTT. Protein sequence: CASSYRSGSSADTQYF.

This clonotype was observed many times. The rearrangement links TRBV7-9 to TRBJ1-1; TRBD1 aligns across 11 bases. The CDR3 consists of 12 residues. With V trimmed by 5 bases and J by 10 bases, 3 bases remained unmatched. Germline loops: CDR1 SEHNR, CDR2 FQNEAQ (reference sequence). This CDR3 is CASSPDRGRAFF. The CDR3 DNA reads TGTGCCAGCAGCCCGGACAGGGGGCGAGCTTTCTTT.

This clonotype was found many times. As DNA, the CDR3 is TGTGCCAGCAGTTCCTCAGGACTAGCGGACTACAATGAGCAGTTCTTC. Translation gives CASSSSGLADYNEQFF. The rearrangement links TRBV7-3 to TRBJ2-1; TRBD2 matches at 10 bases. Per the germline V gene, CDR1 is SGHTA and CDR2 is FQGTGA. CDR3 length: 16 amino acids. Germline trimming cut 6 bases from V and 3 bases from J; bases unmatched to any gene: 8.

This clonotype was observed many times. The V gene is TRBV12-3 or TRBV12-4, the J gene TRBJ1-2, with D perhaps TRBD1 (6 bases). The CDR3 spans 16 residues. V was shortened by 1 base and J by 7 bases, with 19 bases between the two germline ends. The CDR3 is CASSLGRRGQRFGYTF. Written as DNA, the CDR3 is TGTGCCAGCAGTTTAGGACGCCGGGGGCAAAGGTTTGGCTACACCTTC.

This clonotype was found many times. CDR3 residues: CASSDRQGIYTGELFF. The CDR3, as DNA: TGTGCCAGCAGCGATCGACAGGGTATATACACCGGGGAGCTGTTTTTT. The chain has TRBV7-9 and TRBJ2-2; 7 positions agree with TRBD1. Trimming removed 5 bases from V and 3 bases from J; junction bases left unmatched: 9. This CDR3 has 16 residues. The germline V gene has CDR1 SEHNR and CDR2 FQNEAQ (reference sequence). The full variable domain, in which reference TRBV7-9 and TRBJ2-2 provide the parts outside the CDR3, is DTGVSQNPRHKITKRGQNVTFRCDPISEHNRLYWYRQTLGQGPEFLTYFQNEAQLEKSRLLSDRFSAERPKGSFSTLEIQRTEQGDSAMYLCASSDRQGIYTGELFFGEGSRLTVL.

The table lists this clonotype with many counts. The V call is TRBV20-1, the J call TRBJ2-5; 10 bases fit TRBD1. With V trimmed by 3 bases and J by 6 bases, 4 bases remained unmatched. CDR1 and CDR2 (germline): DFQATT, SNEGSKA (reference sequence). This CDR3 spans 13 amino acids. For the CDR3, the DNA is TGCAGTGCTAGGACAGGGGGCCATCAGACCCAGTACTTC. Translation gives CSARTGGHQTQYF.

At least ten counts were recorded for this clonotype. Here the CDR3 reads CSARGGDTQYF. In nucleotides, the CDR3 is TGCAGTGCCAGGGGAGGAGATACGCAGTATTTT. This chain connects TRBV20-1 to TRBJ2-3, with D possibly being TRBD1 or TRBD2 (6 bases each). This CDR3 comprises 11 residues. The ends were cut back, 6 bases at V and 5 bases at J, with 9 bases in the middle. The germline V gene encodes CDR1 DFQATT and CDR2 SNEGSKA (reference sequence).

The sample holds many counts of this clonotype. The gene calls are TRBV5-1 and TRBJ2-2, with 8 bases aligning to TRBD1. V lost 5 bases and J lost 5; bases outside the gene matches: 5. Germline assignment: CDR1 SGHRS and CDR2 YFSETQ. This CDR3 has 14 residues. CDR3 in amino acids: CASRPQGATGELFF. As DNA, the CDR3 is TGCGCCAGCAGGCCGCAGGGGGCGACCGGGGAGCTGTTTTTT.